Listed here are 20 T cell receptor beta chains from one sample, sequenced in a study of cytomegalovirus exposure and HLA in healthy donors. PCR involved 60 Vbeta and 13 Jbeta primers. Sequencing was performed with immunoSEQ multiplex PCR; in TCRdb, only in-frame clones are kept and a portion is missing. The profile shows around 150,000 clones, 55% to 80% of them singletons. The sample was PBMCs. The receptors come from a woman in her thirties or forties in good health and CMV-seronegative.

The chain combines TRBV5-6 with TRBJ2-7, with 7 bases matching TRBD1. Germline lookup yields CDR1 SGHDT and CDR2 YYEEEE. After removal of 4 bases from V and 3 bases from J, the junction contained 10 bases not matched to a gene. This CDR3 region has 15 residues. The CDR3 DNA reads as TGTGCCAGCAGCCCCACGCCCGGGACAGTCTACGAGCAGTACTTC. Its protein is CASSPTPGTVYEQYF.

CDR3 nucleotide sequence: TGTGCCAGCAGTAAGATAGCGGGGGGGCCAGAGACCCAGTACTTC. Residues: CASSKIAGGPETQYF. The rearrangement links TRBV21-1 to TRBJ2-5; the D call of TRBD2 is as the table states it, not checked on the DNA. TRBV21-1 is recorded as a pseudogene. The CDR3 spans 15 residues.

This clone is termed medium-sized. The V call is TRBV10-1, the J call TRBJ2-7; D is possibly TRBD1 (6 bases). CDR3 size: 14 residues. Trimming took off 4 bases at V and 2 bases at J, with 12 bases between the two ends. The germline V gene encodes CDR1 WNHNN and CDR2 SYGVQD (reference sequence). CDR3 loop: CASSAGTWTYEQYF. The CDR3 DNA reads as TGCGCCAGCAGTGCTGGGACATGGACCTACGAGCAGTACTTC.

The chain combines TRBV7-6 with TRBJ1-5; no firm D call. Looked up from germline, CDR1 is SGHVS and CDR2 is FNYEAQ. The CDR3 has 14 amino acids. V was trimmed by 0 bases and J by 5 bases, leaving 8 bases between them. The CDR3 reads CASSLAPQDQPQHF. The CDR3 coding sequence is TGTGCCAGCAGCTTAGCACCCCAGGATCAGCCCCAGCATTTT.

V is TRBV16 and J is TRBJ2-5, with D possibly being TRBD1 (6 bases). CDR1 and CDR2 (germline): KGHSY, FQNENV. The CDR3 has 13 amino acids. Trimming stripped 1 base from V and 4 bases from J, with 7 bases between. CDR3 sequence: CASSQWGRETQYF. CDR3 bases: TGTGCCAGCAGCCAATGGGGGCGAGAGACCCAGTACTTC.

The CDR3 nucleotides read TGTGCCAGCAGCCCGAGCTCTGGAAACACCATATATTTT. Amino acid sequence: CASSPSSGNTIYF. The genes are TRBV11-2 and TRBJ1-3; D is unclear. Trimming pared 5 bases from V and 0 bases from J, leaving 5 bases between. The CDR3 runs to 13 residues. CDR1 is SGHAT and CDR2 is FQNNGV in the germline V gene.

DNA for the CDR3: TGTGCCAGCAGTGGGGGCCCAGGGTCGAGCACTGAAGCTTTCTTT. Encoded protein: CASSGGPGSSTEAFF. This chain connects TRBV6-1 to TRBJ1-1; possibly TRBD1 for D (5 bases). This CDR3 has 15 residues. The germline V gene encodes CDR1 MNHNS and CDR2 SASEGT. V was shortened by 4 bases and J by 4 bases, with 16 bases between the two germline ends.

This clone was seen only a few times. The CDR3 is CRGQRGSDTEAFF. In DNA form, the CDR3 reads TGCAGGGGACAGAGGGGTTCGGACACTGAAGCTTTCTTT. The chain employs TRBV29-1 and TRBJ1-1, with 7 bases fitting TRBD1. Germline assignment: CDR1 SQVTM and CDR2 ANQGSEA. The CDR3 runs to 13 residues.

The CDR3 here is CASSLRSGLNTIYF. CDR3 nucleotides: TGTGCCAGCAGCTTGCGAAGCGGCTTAAACACCATATATTTT. The chain recombines TRBV11-2 with TRBJ1-3; D call uncertain. Germline CDR1 is SGHAT and CDR2 is FQNNGV. V lost 3 bases to trimming and J lost 6 bases, with 12 bases between them. The CDR3 contains 14 residues. Using reference TRBV11-2 and TRBJ1-3 for the parts outside the CDR3, the full variable domain is EAGVAQSPRYKIIEKRQSVAFWCNPISGHATLYWYQQILGQGPKLLIQFQNNGVVDDSQLPKDRFSAERLKGVDSTLKIQPAKLEDSAVYLCASSLRSGLNTIYFGEGSWLTVV.

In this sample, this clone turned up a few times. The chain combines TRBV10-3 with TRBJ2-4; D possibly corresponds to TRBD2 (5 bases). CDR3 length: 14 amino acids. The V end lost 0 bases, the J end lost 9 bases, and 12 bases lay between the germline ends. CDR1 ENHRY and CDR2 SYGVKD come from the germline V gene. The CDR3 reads CAISESTGSRIQYF. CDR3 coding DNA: TGTGCCATCAGTGAGTCGACGGGGTCCCGCATTCAGTACTTC.

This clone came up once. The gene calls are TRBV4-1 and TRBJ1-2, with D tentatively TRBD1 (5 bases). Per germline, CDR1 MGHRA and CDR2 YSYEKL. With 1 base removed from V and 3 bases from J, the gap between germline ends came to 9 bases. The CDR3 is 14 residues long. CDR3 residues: CASSQAGIDYGYTF. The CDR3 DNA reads TGCGCCAGCAGCCAAGCAGGGATAGACTATGGCTACACCTTC.

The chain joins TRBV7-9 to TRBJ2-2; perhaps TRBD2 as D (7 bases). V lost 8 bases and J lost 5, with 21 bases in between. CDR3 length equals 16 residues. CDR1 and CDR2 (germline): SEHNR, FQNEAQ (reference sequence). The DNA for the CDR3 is TGTGCCAGCTACGGGGGGCCGATTCGAGGAACCGGGGAGCTGTTTTTT. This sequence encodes CASYGGPIRGTGELFF.

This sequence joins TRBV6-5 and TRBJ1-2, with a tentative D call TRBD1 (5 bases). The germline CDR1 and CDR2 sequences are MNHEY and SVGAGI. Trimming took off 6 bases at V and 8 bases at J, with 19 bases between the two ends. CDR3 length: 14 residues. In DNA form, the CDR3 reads TGTGCCAGCAGCGTTACAGGCACCAAAGGAGGCTACACCTTC. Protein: CASSVTGTKGGYTF.

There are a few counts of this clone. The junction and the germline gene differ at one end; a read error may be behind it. CDR3 region: CASSRGEFNGQFF. The CDR3 DNA reads TGTGCCAGCAGCCGTGGGGAGTTTAATGGGCAGTTCTTC. The V gene is TRBV7-9, the J gene TRBJ2-1; a possible D gene is TRBD2 (5 bases). Germline CDR1 is SEHNR and CDR2 is FQNEAQ (reference sequence). The CDR3 contains 13 residues.

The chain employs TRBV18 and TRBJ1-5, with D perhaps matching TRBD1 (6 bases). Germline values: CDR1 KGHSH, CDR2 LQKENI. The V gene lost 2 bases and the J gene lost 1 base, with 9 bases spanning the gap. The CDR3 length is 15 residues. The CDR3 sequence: CASSPGQLSNQPQHF. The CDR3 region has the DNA TGTGCCAGCTCACCAGGACAGCTGAGCAATCAGCCCCAGCATTTT.

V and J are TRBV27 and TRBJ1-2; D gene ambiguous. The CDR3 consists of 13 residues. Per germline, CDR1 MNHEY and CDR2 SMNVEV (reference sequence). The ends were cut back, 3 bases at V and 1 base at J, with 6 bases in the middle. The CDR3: CASSFGDNYGYTF. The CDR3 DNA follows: TGTGCCAGCAGTTTTGGAGATAACTATGGCTACACCTTC.

CDR3 coding DNA: TGTGCCAGCAGTTCGGTTAACACTGAAGCTTTCTTT. Residues: CASSSVNTEAFF. This rearrangement joins TRBV6-5 to TRBJ1-1; the D is unclear. Germline V lookup: CDR1 MNHEY, CDR2 SVGAGI. The length of the CDR3 is 12 residues. V lost 4 bases, J lost 2 bases, and 5 bases lay in between.

The chain's CDR3 is CASSSYPRDEQFF. The CDR3 nucleotides read TGTGCCAGCAGCTCCTACCCGAGGGATGAGCAGTTCTTC. The J gene is TRBJ2-1, the V gene TRBV9; tentative D call: TRBD2 (5 bases). V lost 4 bases and J lost 8, with 13 bases in between. The germline gives CDR1 SGDLS, CDR2 YYNGEE. This CDR3 is built from 13 residues. The entire variable domain, with the rest obtained from reference TRBV9 and TRBJ2-1, is as follows: DSGVTQTPKHLITATGQRVTLRCSPRSGDLSVYWYQQSLDQGLQFLIQYYNGEERAKGNILERFSAQQFPDLHSELNLSSLELGDSALYFCASSSYPRDEQFFGPGTRLTVL.

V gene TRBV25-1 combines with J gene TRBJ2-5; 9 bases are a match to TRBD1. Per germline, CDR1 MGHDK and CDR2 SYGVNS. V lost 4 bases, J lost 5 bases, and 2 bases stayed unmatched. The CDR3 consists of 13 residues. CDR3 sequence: CASSGTGGETQYF. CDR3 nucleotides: TGTGCCAGCAGTGGTACAGGGGGCGAGACCCAGTACTTC.

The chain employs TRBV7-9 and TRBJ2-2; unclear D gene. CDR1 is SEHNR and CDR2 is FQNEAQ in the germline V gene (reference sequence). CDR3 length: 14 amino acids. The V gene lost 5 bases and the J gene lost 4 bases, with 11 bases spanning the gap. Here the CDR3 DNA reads TGTGCCAGCAGCATCGAGGTTGTCACCGGGGAGCTGTTTTTT. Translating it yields CASSIEVVTGELFF.